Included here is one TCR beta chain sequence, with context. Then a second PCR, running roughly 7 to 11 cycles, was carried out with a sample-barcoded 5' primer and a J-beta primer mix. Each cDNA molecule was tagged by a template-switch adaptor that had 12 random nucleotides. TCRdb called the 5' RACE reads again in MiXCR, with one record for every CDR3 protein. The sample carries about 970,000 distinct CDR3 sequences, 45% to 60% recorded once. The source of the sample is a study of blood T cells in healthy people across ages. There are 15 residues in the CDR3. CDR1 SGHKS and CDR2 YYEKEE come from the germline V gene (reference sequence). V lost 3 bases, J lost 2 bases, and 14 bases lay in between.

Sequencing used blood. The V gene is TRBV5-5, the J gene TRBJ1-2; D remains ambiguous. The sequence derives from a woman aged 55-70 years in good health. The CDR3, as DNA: TGTGCCAGCAGCTCGATAGGGCGATTAAACTATGGCTACACCTTC. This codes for CASSSIGRLNYGYTF. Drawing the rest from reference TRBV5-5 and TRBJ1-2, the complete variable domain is DAGVTQSPTHLIKTRGQQVTLRCSPISGHKSVSWYQQVLGQGPQFIFQYYEKEERGRGNFPDRFSARQFPNYSSELNVNALLLGDSALYLCASSSIGRLNYGYTFGSGTRLTVV.